Below, 27 T cell receptor beta chains from the same sample are listed, as sequenced in a study of CD8+CD57+ T cells in acquired aplastic anemia. TCR beta VDJ and CDR3 profiling used genomic DNA as template. TCRdb re-called the reads with MiXCR, one entry per CDR3 protein. The table lists about 150,000 distinct CDR3 sequences, about 54% of them singletons. It was patients with CD8+CD57+ cell expansion by flow cytometry who were chosen for sequencing. The sequenced sample consisted of sorted CD4+, CD8+, or CD8+CD57+ T cells (not recorded which) from PBMCs. These receptors originate from a human donor with aplastic anemia.

The gene calls are TRBV6-1 and TRBJ2-3; 8 positions match TRBD1. Trimming removed 8 bases from V and 0 bases from J; junction bases left unmatched: 13. The CDR3 runs 17 residues. CDR1 is MNHNS and CDR2 is SASEGT in the germline V gene. Here the CDR3 DNA reads TGTGCCAGCCCGCAGGGGGCCACCCATTTCAGCACAGATACGCAGTATTTT. Amino acid sequence: CASPQGATHFSTDTQYF.

This clonotype was picked up a small number of times. The chain recombines TRBV6-5 with TRBJ1-2; 8 bases line up with TRBD1. The V gene end was trimmed by 4 bases and the J gene end by 3 bases; junction bases not matched to a gene: 4. Germline lookup yields CDR1 MNHEY and CDR2 SVGAGI. The CDR3 is 14 amino acids. The CDR3 DNA reads TGTGCCAGCAGTTCGGACAGGGATTACTATGGCTACACCTTC. This encodes CASSSDRDYYGYTF.

This rearrangement joins TRBV7-9 to TRBJ2-7; 8 bases line up with TRBD1. The length of the CDR3 is 15 residues. Germline CDR1 reads SEHNR; CDR2 reads FQNEAQ (reference sequence). J lost 0 bases, V lost 5 bases, and 6 bases had no gene match. Here the CDR3 DNA reads TGTGCCAGCAGCACAGACAGGGGAAGCTCCTACGAGCAGTACTTC. This sequence encodes CASSTDRGSSYEQYF.

The rearrangement joins TRBV10-1 to TRBJ2-5; 7 positions match TRBD1. The CDR3 is 16 amino acids. The germline gives CDR1 WNHNN, CDR2 SYGVQD (reference sequence). Trimming took 6 bases from V and 5 from J; bases not matched to a gene: 15. The CDR3 spells CASSPRGGRISETQYF. CDR3 nucleotides: TGCGCCAGCAGCCCTAGAGGGGGCCGGATCTCGGAGACCCAGTACTTC.

This clonotype was recorded once. A clone one base away is much larger, so this may be a read error. This rearrangement joins TRBV4-1 to TRBJ2-3; D is ambiguous. Germline lookup yields CDR1 MGHRA and CDR2 YSYEKL. V was clipped by 0 bases and J by 0 bases, with 7 bases between them. The CDR3 length is 15 residues. The CDR3 sequence is CASSQELLSTDTQYF. CDR3 nucleotides: TGCGCCAGCAGCCAAGAACTCTTGAGCACAGATACGCAGTATTTT.

J is TRBJ2-3 and V is TRBV19, with D perhaps TRBD2 (6 bases). Trimming removed 3 bases from V and 0 bases from J, with 13 bases in between. The CDR3 spans 16 residues. The germline V gene encodes CDR1 LNHDA and CDR2 SQIVND (reference sequence). The CDR3 DNA reads as TGTGCCAGTAGTATCAAGTTAGCGGCGAGCACAGATACGCAGTATTTT. Its protein product is CASSIKLAASTDTQYF.

Details on this clonotype: At one end, the junction sequence differs from germline, possibly due to a read error. The V call is TRBV10-3, the J call TRBJ1-2, with TRBD1 as a possible D gene (6 bases). Germline V gene lookup returns CDR1 ENHRY and CDR2 SYGVKD. The CDR3 contains 15 residues. DNA of the CDR3: TGTGCCATCAGTGAGTCGCAGGGGTATAACTATGGCGACACCTTC. This codes for CAISESQGYNYGDTF.

The V and J genes are TRBV19 and TRBJ2-7; TRBD1 aligns across 8 bases. The CDR3 length is 12 residues. The V and J ends lost 5 bases and 7 bases, in that order; junction bases with no gene match: 4. Germline V CDR1 and CDR2: LNHDA, SQIVND (reference sequence). The CDR3 loop reads CASSAGGGEQYF. The CDR3 DNA sequence: TGTGCCAGTAGTGCAGGGGGCGGGGAGCAGTACTTC. The variable domain in full, completed from reference TRBV19 and TRBJ2-7, reads DGGITQSPKYLFRKEGQNVTLSCEQNLNHDAMYWYRQDPGQGLRLIYYSQIVNDFQKGDIAEGYSVSREKKESFPLTVTSAQKNPTAFYLCASSAGGGEQYFGPGTRLTVT.

The chain uses TRBV20-1 and TRBJ2-5, with D tentatively TRBD1 (6 bases). Trimming shortened V by 5 bases and J by 1 base, and 14 bases separated the two germline ends. The CDR3 is made up of 14 amino acids. CDR1 is DFQATT and CDR2 is SNEGSKA in the germline V gene (reference sequence). CDR3 in amino acids: CSAYRTATQETQYF. CDR3 DNA sequence: TGCAGTGCTTACCGGACAGCTACCCAAGAGACCCAGTACTTC.

The J gene is TRBJ2-3, the V gene TRBV11-1; D is perhaps TRBD2 (6 bases). V was clipped by 4 bases and J by 3 bases, with 14 bases between them. CDR3 size: 15 residues. Per germline, CDR1 SGHAT and CDR2 FQDESV (reference sequence). The CDR3 spells CASSSGTGRTDTQYF. The CDR3 coding sequence is TGTGCCAGCAGCTCCGGGACTGGGAGGACAGATACGCAGTATTTT. Complete variable domain (other parts from reference TRBV11-1 and TRBJ2-3): EAEVAQSPRYKITEKSQAVAFWCDPISGHATLYWYRQILGQGPELLVQFQDESVVDDSQLPKDRFSAERLKGVDSTLKIQPAELGDSAMYLCASSSGTGRTDTQYFGPGTRLTVL.

This chain connects TRBV25-1 to TRBJ2-5; 11 positions match TRBD2. The germline V gene has CDR1 MGHDK and CDR2 SYGVNS. J was trimmed by 4 bases and V by 7 bases; bases with no gene match: 5. The CDR3 sequence is 14 residues long. The CDR3 loop is CASMASGGLETQYF. CDR3 in DNA: TGTGCCAGCATGGCTAGCGGGGGGTTAGAGACCCAGTACTTC. The full variable domain, completed using reference TRBV25-1 and TRBJ2-5, is EADIYQTPRYLVIGTGKKITLECSQTMGHDKMYWYQQDPGMELHLIHYSYGVNSTEKGDLSSESTVSRIRTEHFPLTLESARPSHTSQYLCASMASGGLETQYFGPGTRLLVL.

V usage is TRBV2 and J usage is TRBJ1-2; possibly TRBD1 for D (6 bases). Germline CDR1 is SNHLY and CDR2 is FYNNEI. Between the trimmed V and J ends, which lost 6 bases and 8 bases, there was a span of 19 bases. The CDR3 is made up of 14 amino acids. CDR3 in DNA: TGTGCCAGCAGAGACCCCAGGGGATTACGGGGCTACACCTTC. The encoded protein is CASRDPRGLRGYTF.

In the case of this clonotype: This may be a read error: a much more frequent sequence differs by one nucleotide. The chain joins TRBV9 to TRBJ1-1; D is possibly TRBD1 (5 bases). Trimming took off 3 bases at V and 5 bases at J, with 11 bases between the two ends. This CDR3 is built from 13 residues. CDR1 SGDLS and CDR2 YYNGEE come from the germline V gene. CDR3 amino acids: CASSGGESTEAFF. CDR3 DNA sequence: TGTGCCAGCAGCGGAGGGGAAAGTACTGAAGCTTTCTTT.

The chain employs TRBV29-1 and TRBJ1-1; 7 bases agree with TRBD1. V dropped 7 bases and J dropped 4; count of bases not matched to a gene: 9. This CDR3 contains 13 residues. Germline V gene lookup returns CDR1 SQVTM and CDR2 ANQGSEA. The CDR3 region is CSALGQGVTEAFF. The CDR3 bases are TGCAGCGCGCTCGGGCAGGGGGTCACTGAAGCTTTCTTT.

There are many counts of this clonotype. This chain connects TRBV6-5 to TRBJ2-7; 8 nucleotides align to TRBD2. V shed 0 bases and J 0 bases; nucleotides not matched to a gene: 1. The CDR3 consists of 15 residues. Germline V gives CDR1 MNHEY, CDR2 SVGAGI. CDR3 sequence: CASSYSRGDSYEQYF. CDR3 nucleotide sequence: TGTGCCAGCAGTTACTCGCGGGGGGACTCCTACGAGCAGTACTTC.

Only a few counts were recorded for this clonotype. The genes are TRBV6-1 and TRBJ2-1; 8 nucleotides line up with TRBD1. The CDR3 consists of 13 residues. Germline CDR1 and CDR2: MNHNS and SASEGT. The V segment lost 10 bases and the J segment 0 bases; nucleotides outside the gene matches: 2. CDR3 in amino acids: CATQGVSYNEQFF. DNA of the CDR3: TGTGCCACACAGGGGGTCTCCTACAATGAGCAGTTCTTC.

This chain connects TRBV19 to TRBJ2-7; D is possibly TRBD2 (6 bases). Germline CDR1 LNHDA, CDR2 SQIVND (reference sequence). CDR3 size: 12 residues. V was pared by 2 bases and J by 9 bases, with 11 bases between. This CDR3 is CASSITPGRQYF. The CDR3 DNA reads TGTGCCAGTAGTATAACCCCCGGGAGGCAGTACTTC.

This clonotype occurred many times. This rearrangement joins TRBV7-2 to TRBJ2-7, with unresolved D. V was pared by 5 bases and J by 3 bases, with 11 bases between. The CDR3 runs 13 residues. CDR1 is SGHTA and CDR2 is FQGNSA in the germline V gene. The CDR3 loop reads CASSPRPHYEQYF. The CDR3 nucleotides are TGTGCCAGCAGCCCCAGACCGCACTACGAGCAGTACTTC.

This clonotype showed up just a few times. CDR3 protein: CASSFGRVSQGAENSYNEQFF. In DNA, the CDR3 is TGTGCCAGCAGCTTCGGTCGAGTAAGTCAGGGGGCCGAGAATTCCTACAATGAGCAGTTCTTC. The V and J genes are TRBV7-8 and TRBJ2-1, with TRBD1 identical over 8 bases. The J segment lost 1 base and the V segment lost 3 bases, leaving 20 bases of the junction unmatched. This CDR3 contains 21 residues. Germline V gives CDR1 SGHVS, CDR2 FQNEAQ. Full variable domain (remainder filled in from reference TRBV7-8 and TRBJ2-1): GAGVSQSPRYKVAKRGQDVALRCDPISGHVSLFWYQQALGQGPEFLTYFQNEAQLDKSGLPSDRFFAERPEGSVSTLKIQRTQQEDSAVYLCASSFGRVSQGAENSYNEQFFGPGTRLTVL.

The genes are TRBV12-3 or TRBV12-4 and TRBJ2-3, with 11 bases identical to TRBD2. V lost 5 bases and J lost 0; bases outside the gene matches: 13. This CDR3 contains 19 residues. CDR3 sequence: CASSLTVGTSGGSTDTQYF. The CDR3 DNA is TGTGCCAGCAGTCTGACGGTGGGAACTAGCGGGGGTAGCACAGATACGCAGTATTTT.

V is TRBV19 and J is TRBJ2-5; D unresolved. Per the germline V gene, CDR1 is LNHDA and CDR2 is SQIVND (reference sequence). V dropped 3 bases and J dropped 2 bases, with 7 bases sitting between them. This CDR3 contains 13 residues. The CDR3: CASSISRQETQYF. Here the CDR3 DNA reads TGTGCCAGTAGTATTAGCAGACAAGAGACCCAGTACTTC.

A remark on this clonotype: A much larger clone sits a single nucleotide away, making a read error possible. V gene TRBV5-6 combines with J gene TRBJ2-3, with 9 bases matching TRBD2. This CDR3 is built from 17 residues. Germline loops: CDR1 SGHDT, CDR2 YYEEEE. The CDR3: CASSFIAGGPSTGTQYF. In DNA, the CDR3 is TGTGCCAGCAGCTTTATCGCGGGGGGGCCTAGCACAGGTACGCAGTATTTT.

Concerning this clonotype: Given a much more abundant clone one base away, this may be a read error. The rearrangement links TRBV6-5 to TRBJ2-1; 7 nucleotides agree with TRBD1. Germline CDR1 is MNHEY and CDR2 is SVGAGI. There are 15 residues in the CDR3. The CDR3 DNA reads as TGTGCCAGCAGTTACTCCCTGACAGGGAGCAATAAGCAGTTCTTC. It yields the protein CASSYSLTGSNKQFF.

V and J are TRBV15 and TRBJ2-7; D perhaps matches TRBD2 (5 bases). This CDR3 contains 14 residues. Between the trimmed V and J ends, which lost 4 bases and 2 bases, there was a span of 12 bases. Germline loops: CDR1 LNHNV, CDR2 YYDKDF (reference sequence). The CDR3 region is CATSIPGVTYEQYF. The CDR3 DNA reads as TGTGCCACCAGCATCCCCGGGGTCACCTACGAGCAGTACTTC.

Ten or more counts support this clonotype. V gene TRBV12-3 or TRBV12-4 combines with J gene TRBJ1-1, with TRBD1 matching over 9 bases. The CDR3 extends over 15 amino acids. V shed 5 bases and J 5 bases; nucleotides not matched to a gene: 9. The CDR3 DNA sequence: TGTGCCAGCAGTCTCTCCGGGACAGGGAAGACTGAAGCTTTCTTT. Its protein product is CASSLSGTGKTEAFF.

The V and J genes are TRBV7-8 and TRBJ1-2; D unclear. Trimming took 1 base from V and 13 from J, leaving 10 bases between them. The CDR3 is made up of 11 amino acids. Germline lookup yields CDR1 SGHVS and CDR2 FQNEAQ. CDR3: CASSLGGLGTF. As DNA, the CDR3 is TGTGCCAGCAGCTTAGGTGGCTTGGGCACCTTC.

Note on this clonotype: A read error may explain this, as a much larger clone is one base away. The J gene is TRBJ1-4, the V gene TRBV4-3; TRBD1 might be the D (5 bases). V dropped 0 bases and J dropped 8 bases, with 13 bases sitting between them. This CDR3 contains 15 residues. Germline assignment: CDR1 LGHNA and CDR2 YSLEER. DNA for the CDR3: TGCGCCAGCAGCCAAGACTGGGAAGCAGGGGAAAAACTGTTTTTT. This gives the protein CASSQDWEAGEKLFF.